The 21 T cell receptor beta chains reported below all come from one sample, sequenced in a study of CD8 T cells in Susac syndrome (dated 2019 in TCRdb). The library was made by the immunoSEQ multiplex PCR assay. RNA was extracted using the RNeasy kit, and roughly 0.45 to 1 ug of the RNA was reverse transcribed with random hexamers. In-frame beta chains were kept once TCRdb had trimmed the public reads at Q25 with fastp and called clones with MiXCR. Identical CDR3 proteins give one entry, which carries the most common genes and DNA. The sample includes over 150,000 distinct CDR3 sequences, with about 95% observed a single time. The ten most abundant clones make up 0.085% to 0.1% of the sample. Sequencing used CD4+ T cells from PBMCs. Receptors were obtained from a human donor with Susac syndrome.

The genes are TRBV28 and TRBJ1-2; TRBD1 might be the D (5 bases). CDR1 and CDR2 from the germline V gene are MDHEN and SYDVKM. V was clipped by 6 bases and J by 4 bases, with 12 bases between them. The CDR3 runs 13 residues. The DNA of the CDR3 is TGTGCCAGCAGCTCCTCCGGGGCCTATGGCTACACCTTC. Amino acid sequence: CASSSSGAYGYTF.

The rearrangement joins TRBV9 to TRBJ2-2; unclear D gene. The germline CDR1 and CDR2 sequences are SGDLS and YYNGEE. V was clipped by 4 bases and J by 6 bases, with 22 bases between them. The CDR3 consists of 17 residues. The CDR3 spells CASSPNPARWEAGELFF. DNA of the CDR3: TGTGCCAGCAGCCCCAACCCGGCTAGATGGGAAGCCGGGGAGCTGTTTTTT.

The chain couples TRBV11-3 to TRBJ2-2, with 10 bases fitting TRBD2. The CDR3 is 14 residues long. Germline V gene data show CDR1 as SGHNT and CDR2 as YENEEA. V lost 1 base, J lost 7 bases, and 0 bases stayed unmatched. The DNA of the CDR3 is TGTGCCAGCAGCTTAGGGACTAGCGGCGGGGAGCTGTTTTTT. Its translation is CASSLGTSGGELFF.

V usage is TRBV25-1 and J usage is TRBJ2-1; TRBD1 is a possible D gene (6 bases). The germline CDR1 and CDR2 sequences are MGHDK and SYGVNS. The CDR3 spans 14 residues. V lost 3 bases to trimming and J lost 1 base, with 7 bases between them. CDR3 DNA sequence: TGTGCCAGCAGTGACAGGGGATCCTACAATGAGCAGTTCTTC. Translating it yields CASSDRGSYNEQFF.

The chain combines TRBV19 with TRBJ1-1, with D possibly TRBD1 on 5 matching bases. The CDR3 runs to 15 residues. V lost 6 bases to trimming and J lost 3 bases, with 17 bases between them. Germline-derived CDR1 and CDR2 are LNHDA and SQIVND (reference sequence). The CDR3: CASREIDSSDTEAFF. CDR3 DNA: TGTGCCAGTAGGGAGATTGACAGTTCCGACACTGAAGCTTTCTTT.

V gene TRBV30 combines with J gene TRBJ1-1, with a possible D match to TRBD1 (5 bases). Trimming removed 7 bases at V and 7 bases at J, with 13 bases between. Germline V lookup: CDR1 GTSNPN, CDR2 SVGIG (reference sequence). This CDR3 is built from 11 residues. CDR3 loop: CALMGGVEAFF. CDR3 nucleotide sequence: TGTGCCTTAATGGGAGGGGTTGAAGCTTTCTTT.

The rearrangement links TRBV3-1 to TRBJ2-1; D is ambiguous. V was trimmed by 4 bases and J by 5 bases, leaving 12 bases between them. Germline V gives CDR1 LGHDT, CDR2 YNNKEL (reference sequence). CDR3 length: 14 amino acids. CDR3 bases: TGTGCCAGCAGCCCCAACCTCCCCCACAATGAGCAGTTCTTC. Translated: CASSPNLPHNEQFF.

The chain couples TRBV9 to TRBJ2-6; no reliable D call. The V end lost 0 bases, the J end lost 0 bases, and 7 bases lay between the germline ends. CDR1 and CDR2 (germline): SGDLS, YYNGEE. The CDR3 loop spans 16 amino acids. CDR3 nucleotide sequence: TGTGCCAGCAGCGTAGGCCCGAACTCTGGGGCCAACGTCCTGACTTTC. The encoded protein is CASSVGPNSGANVLTF. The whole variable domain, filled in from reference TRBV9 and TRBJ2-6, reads DSGVTQTPKHLITATGQRVTLRCSPRSGDLSVYWYQQSLDQGLQFLIQYYNGEERAKGNILERFSAQQFPDLHSELNLSSLELGDSALYFCASSVGPNSGANVLTFGAGSRLTVL.

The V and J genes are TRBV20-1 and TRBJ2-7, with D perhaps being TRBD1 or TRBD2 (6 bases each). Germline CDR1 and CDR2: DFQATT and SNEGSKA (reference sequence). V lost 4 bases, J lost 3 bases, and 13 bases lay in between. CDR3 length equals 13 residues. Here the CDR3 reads CSAKARGGYEQYF. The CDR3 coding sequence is TGCAGTGCTAAGGCCAGGGGAGGCTACGAGCAGTACTTC.

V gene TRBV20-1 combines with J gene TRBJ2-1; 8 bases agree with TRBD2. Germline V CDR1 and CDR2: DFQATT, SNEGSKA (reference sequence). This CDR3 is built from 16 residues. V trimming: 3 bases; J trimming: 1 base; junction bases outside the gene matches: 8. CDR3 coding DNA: TGCAGTGCTAGGGCAAGCGGGAGTAGGTCCTACAATGAGCAGTTCTTC. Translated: CSARASGSRSYNEQFF.

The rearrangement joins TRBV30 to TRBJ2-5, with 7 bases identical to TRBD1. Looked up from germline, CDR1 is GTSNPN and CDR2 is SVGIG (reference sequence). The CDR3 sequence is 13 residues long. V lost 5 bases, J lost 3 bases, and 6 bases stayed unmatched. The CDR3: CAWSGQEEETQYF. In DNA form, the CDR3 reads TGTGCCTGGTCTGGACAGGAAGAAGAGACCCAGTACTTC.

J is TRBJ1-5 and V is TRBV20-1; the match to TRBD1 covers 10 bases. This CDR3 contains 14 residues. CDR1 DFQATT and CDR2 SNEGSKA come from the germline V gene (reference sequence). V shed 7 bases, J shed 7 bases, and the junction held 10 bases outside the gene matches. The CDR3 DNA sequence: TGCAGTGTTATCAGGGGACAGGGGATGCAGCCCCAGCATTTT. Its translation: CSVIRGQGMQPQHF.

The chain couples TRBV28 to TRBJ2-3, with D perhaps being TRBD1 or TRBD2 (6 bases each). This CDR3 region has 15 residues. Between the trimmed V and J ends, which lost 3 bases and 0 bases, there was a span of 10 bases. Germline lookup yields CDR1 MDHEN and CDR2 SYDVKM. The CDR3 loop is CASSFRGPSTDTQYF. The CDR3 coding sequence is TGTGCCAGCAGTTTCCGGGGGCCTAGCACAGATACGCAGTATTTT.

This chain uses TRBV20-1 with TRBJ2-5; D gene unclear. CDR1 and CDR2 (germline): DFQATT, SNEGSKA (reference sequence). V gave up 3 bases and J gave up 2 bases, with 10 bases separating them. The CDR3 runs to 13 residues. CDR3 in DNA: TGCAGTGCTAGCAAAATAAGACAAGAGACCCAGTACTTC. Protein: CSASKIRQETQYF.

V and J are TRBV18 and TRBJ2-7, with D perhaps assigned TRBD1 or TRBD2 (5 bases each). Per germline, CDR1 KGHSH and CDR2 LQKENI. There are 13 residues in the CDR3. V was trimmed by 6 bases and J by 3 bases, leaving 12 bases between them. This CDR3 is CASSPQGRYEQYF. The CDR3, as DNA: TGTGCCAGCTCCCCCCAGGGACGCTACGAGCAGTACTTC.

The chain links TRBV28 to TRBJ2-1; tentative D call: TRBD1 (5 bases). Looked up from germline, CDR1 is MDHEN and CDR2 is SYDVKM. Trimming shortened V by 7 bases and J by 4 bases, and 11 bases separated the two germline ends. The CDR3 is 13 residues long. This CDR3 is CASTPTVYNEQFF. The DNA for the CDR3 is TGTGCCAGCACCCCGACAGTTTACAATGAGCAGTTCTTC.

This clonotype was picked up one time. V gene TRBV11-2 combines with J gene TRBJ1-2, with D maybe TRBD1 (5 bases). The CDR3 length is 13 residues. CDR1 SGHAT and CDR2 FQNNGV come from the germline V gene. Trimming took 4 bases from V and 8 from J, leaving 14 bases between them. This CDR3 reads CASSSLRGDGYTF. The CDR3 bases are TGTGCCAGCAGCTCCCTTAGAGGGGACGGCTACACCTTC.

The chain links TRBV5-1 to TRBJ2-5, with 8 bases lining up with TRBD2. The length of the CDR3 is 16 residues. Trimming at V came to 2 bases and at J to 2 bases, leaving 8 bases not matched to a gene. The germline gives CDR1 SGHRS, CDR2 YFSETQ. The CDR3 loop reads CASSFKLAADQETQYF. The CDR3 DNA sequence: TGCGCCAGCAGCTTTAAACTAGCGGCCGATCAAGAGACCCAGTACTTC.

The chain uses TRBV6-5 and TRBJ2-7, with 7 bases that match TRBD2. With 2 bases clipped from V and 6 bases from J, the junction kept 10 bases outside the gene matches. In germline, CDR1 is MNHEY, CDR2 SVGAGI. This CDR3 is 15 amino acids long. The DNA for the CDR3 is TGTGCCAGCAGTTACGAGGGAGCGGGATTAGGCGAGCAGTACTTC. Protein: CASSYEGAGLGEQYF.

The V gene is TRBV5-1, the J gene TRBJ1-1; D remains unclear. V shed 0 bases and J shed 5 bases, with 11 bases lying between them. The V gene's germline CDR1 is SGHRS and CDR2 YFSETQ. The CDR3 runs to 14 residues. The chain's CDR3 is CASSLVGLRTEAFF. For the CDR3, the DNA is TGCGCCAGCAGCTTGGTTGGACTCCGGACTGAAGCTTTCTTT.

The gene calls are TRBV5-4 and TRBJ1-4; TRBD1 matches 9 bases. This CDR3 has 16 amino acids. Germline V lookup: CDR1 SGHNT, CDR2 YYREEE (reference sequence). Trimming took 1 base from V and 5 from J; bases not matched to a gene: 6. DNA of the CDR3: TGTGCCAGCAGCTTGTCACAGGGGGCAAAAAATGAAAAACTGTTTTTT. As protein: CASSLSQGAKNEKLFF.